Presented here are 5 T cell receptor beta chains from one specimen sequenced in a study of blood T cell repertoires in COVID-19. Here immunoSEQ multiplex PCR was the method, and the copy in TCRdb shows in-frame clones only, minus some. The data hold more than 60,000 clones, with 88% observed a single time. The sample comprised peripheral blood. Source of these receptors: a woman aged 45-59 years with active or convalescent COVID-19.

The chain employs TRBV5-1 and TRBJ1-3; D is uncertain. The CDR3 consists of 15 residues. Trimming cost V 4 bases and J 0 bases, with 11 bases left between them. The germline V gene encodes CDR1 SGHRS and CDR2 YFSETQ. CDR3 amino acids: CASSADLPSGNTIYF. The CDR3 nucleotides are TGCGCCAGCAGCGCGGACTTACCCTCTGGAAACACCATATATTTT. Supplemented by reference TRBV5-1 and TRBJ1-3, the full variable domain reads KAGVTQTPRYLIKTRGQQVTLSCSPISGHRSVSWYQQTPGQGLQFLFEYFSETQRNKGNFPGRFSGRQFSNSRSEMNVSTLELGDSALYLCASSADLPSGNTIYFGEGSWLTVV.

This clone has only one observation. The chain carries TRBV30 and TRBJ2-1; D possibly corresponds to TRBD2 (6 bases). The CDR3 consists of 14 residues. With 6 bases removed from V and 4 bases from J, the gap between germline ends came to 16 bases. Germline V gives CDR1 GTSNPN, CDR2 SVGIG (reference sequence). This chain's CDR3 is CACLPGRGYNEQFF. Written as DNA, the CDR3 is TGTGCCTGTCTCCCCGGGAGAGGGTACAATGAGCAGTTCTTC.

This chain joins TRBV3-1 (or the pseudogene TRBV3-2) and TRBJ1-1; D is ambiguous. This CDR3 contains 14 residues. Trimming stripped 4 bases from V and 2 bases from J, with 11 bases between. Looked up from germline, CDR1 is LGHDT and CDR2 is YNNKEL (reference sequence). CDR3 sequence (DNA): TGTGCCAGCAGCCCACGGAACAGTAACACTGAAGCTTTCTTT. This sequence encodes CASSPRNSNTEAFF.

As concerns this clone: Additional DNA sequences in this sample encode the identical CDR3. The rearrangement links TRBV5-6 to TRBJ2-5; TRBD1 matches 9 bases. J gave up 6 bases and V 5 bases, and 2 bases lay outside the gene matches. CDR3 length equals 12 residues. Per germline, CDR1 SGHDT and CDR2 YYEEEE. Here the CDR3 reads CASRGQGKTQYF. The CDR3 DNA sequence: TGTGCCAGCAGAGGACAGGGGAAGACCCAGTACTTC.

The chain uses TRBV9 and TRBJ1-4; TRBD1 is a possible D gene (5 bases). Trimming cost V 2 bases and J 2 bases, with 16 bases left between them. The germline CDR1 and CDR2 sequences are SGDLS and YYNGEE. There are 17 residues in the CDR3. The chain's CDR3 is CASSVSGGRGTNEKLFF. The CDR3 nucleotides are TGTGCCAGCAGCGTGAGTGGGGGACGGGGGACTAATGAAAAACTGTTTTTT.